Listed below are T cell receptor beta chains from one sample, sequenced in a study of early T cells in non-severe SARS-CoV-2 infection. TCRdb re-called the 5' RACE reads through MiXCR, storing one row per CDR3 protein. The table records roughly 63,000 distinct CDR3 sequences, 10% to 15% of them present only once. Sequencing was performed on whole blood. The source is an adult who was a healthcare worker with PCR-confirmed SARS-CoV-2 infection or an uninfected control (not recorded which). The CDR3 runs from the conserved cysteine through the conserved F or W. The D gene is left open where the match is weak. Clone sizes are given selectively: once, few, many, or a class where the clone is expanded.

V: TRBV11-2
D: .
J: TRBJ2-5
size: many
DNA: TGTGCCAGCAGCTTAAGTAACAGGAGACAAGAGACCCAGTACTTC
CDR3: CASSLSNRRQETQYF

V: TRBV10-3
D: TRBD1
J: TRBJ2-3
size: many
DNA: TGTGCCATCAGTGATCCAGGGGGAAGCACAGATACGCAGTATTTT
CDR3: CAISDPGGSTDTQYF

V: TRBV10-2
D: TRBD2
J: TRBJ2-1
size: many
DNA: TGCGCCAGCAGGCTAGCGGGGGGAAGCTCCTACAATGAGCAGTTCTTC
CDR3: CASRLAGGSSYNEQFF

V: TRBV6-2/TRBV6-3
D: .
J: TRBJ1-1
size: medium-sized
DNA: TGTGCCAGCAGTTATGGGGGGACTGAAGCTTTCTTT
CDR3: CASSYGGTEAFF

V: TRBV14
D: .
J: TRBJ1-2
size: many
DNA: TGTGCCAGCAGCCAAGGGCCTAACTATGGCTACACCTTC
CDR3: CASSQGPNYGYTF

V: TRBV7-9
D: .
J: TRBJ2-2
size: .
DNA: TGTGCCAGCAGCTTAGCTCCCCTAGCCGGGGCCGGGGAGCTGTTTTTT
CDR3: CASSLAPLAGAGELFF

V: TRBV2
D: .
J: TRBJ2-3
size: few
DNA: TGTGCCAGCAGTTTTAGCGGTCGCACAGATACGCAGTATTTT
CDR3: CASSFSGRTDTQYF

V: TRBV4-2
D: .
J: TRBJ1-2
size: .
DNA: TGTGCCAGCAGCTCGAAATTCGAACGGGAGTACTATGGCTACACCTTC
CDR3: CASSSKFEREYYGYTF

V: TRBV4-2
D: .
J: TRBJ1-1
size: many
DNA: TGTGCCAGCAGCCGAGCAAGGAAACCCGAGAACACTGAAGCTTTCTTT
CDR3: CASSRARKPENTEAFF

V: TRBV7-9
D: TRBD1
J: TRBJ2-5
size: .
DNA: TGTGCCAGCAGCTTCTACGACAGGGGGGAAGAGACCCAGTACTTC
CDR3: CASSFYDRGEETQYF

V: TRBV29-1
D: TRBD2
J: TRBJ2-5
size: few
DNA: TGCAGCGTAATAGGACTAGCGGTCCAAGAGACCCAGTACTTC
CDR3: CSVIGLAVQETQYF

V: TRBV18
D: TRBD2
J: TRBJ2-7
size: .
DNA: TGTGCCAGCTCACCAGGGAGGGGACGGGTCCACGAGCAGTACTTC
CDR3: CASSPGRGRVHEQYF

V: TRBV29-1
D: .
J: TRBJ2-3
size: many
DNA: TGCAGCGCTAGAGAACGAATCAGTACGCAGTATTTT
CDR3: CSARERISTQYF

V: TRBV3-1
D: .
J: TRBJ2-3
size: many
DNA: TGTGCCAGCAGCCAAGATGCGGGGTTTAGCACAGATACGCAGTATTTT
CDR3: CASSQDAGFSTDTQYF

V: TRBV9
D: .
J: TRBJ2-1
size: few
DNA: TGTGCCAGCAGCGTAGGCAGATCGGTGAATGAGCAGTTCTTC
CDR3: CASSVGRSVNEQFF

V: TRBV10-1
D: .
J: TRBJ2-3
size: many
DNA: TGCGCCAGCAGTGGTCCGGGTCTGGGCACAGATACGCAGTATTTT
CDR3: CASSGPGLGTDTQYF

V: TRBV7-2
D: .
J: TRBJ2-1
size: many
DNA: TGTGCCAGCAGCTTACGTATCTCCAGCTCCTACAATGAGCAGTTCTTC
CDR3: CASSLRISSSYNEQFF

V: TRBV10-3
D: TRBD1
J: TRBJ1-1
size: many
DNA: TGTGCCATAGGCGGACAGGGGAGGAACACTGAAGCTTTCTTT
CDR3: CAIGGQGRNTEAFF

V: TRBV2
D: .
J: TRBJ1-2
size: .
DNA: TGTGCCAGCAGTGAATACGGGGGGCTCGGCTATGGCTACACCTTC
CDR3: CASSEYGGLGYGYTF

V: TRBV2
D: .
J: TRBJ2-3
size: many
DNA: TGTGCCAGCAGTGCTCGGACCGTTATTATCACAGATACGCAGTATTTT
CDR3: CASSARTVIITDTQYF

V: TRBV2
D: TRBD1
J: TRBJ2-5
size: many
DNA: TGTGCCACTACCCGGGGACAGTGGGAGACCCAGTACTTC
CDR3: CATTRGQWETQYF

V: TRBV10-3
D: .
J: TRBJ2-2
size: many
DNA: TGTGCCATCAGCTCTAGCTGGGCCACGAACACCGGGGAGCTGTTTTTT
CDR3: CAISSSWATNTGELFF

V: TRBV12-5
D: .
J: TRBJ1-1
size: many
DNA: TGTGCTAGTGGTTCTCAGGGGTGGGGTGCTTTCTTT
CDR3: CASGSQGWGAFF

V: TRBV7-9
D: .
J: TRBJ2-1
size: .
DNA: TGTGCCAGCAGCTTAGAGGGGACCGGGGCCATCTACAATGAGCAGTTCTTC
CDR3: CASSLEGTGAIYNEQFF

V: TRBV9
D: .
J: TRBJ1-1
size: many
DNA: TGTGCCAGCAGCGTCGAAGGGGCTGGTATCACTGAAGCTTTCTTT
CDR3: CASSVEGAGITEAFF

V: TRBV12-3/TRBV12-4
D: .
J: TRBJ2-7
size: .
DNA: TGTGCCAGCAGTCCGATACGACAGGAGATTGGGTCGTCGGGCTCCTACGAGCAGTACTTC
CDR3: CASSPIRQEIGSSGSYEQYF

V: TRBV7-8
D: .
J: TRBJ2-7
size: many
DNA: TGTGCCAGCAGCCCCCTGGAGGTTGGACTCGACCGCTTCTACGAGCAGTACTTC
CDR3: CASSPLEVGLDRFYEQYF

V: TRBV20-1
D: TRBD1
J: TRBJ2-4
size: .
DNA: TGCAGTGCTAGTCCCTCGACAGGGAACAAAAACATTCAGTACTTC
CDR3: CSASPSTGNKNIQYF

V: TRBV9
D: .
J: TRBJ1-2
size: .
DNA: TGTGCCAGCAGCGTAGCGGGGGCGCTTAACTATGGCTACACCTTC
CDR3: CASSVAGALNYGYTF

V: TRBV10-3
D: .
J: TRBJ2-3
size: many
DNA: TGTGCCATCAGAGGGACGGTGGGGACAGATACGCAGTATTTT
CDR3: CAIRGTVGTDTQYF

V: TRBV14
D: .
J: TRBJ1-5
size: many
DNA: TGTGCCAGCAGCCAGGTTGGGGGTCAGCCCCAGCATTTT
CDR3: CASSQVGGQPQHF

V: TRBV5-4
D: .
J: TRBJ2-7
size: .
DNA: TGTGCCAGCAGCCCGACAACCTCCCCTGCTCAAGAGCAGTACTTC
CDR3: CASSPTTSPAQEQYF

V: TRBV7-9
D: .
J: TRBJ1-1
size: few
DNA: TGTGCCAGCAGCTTAAACGGGGGTGAAGCTTTCTTT
CDR3: CASSLNGGEAFF

V: TRBV6-2/TRBV6-3
D: TRBD1
J: TRBJ2-3
size: many
DNA: TGTGCCAGCAAGGGGACAGGGACAGATACGCAGTATTTT
CDR3: CASKGTGTDTQYF

V: TRBV12-3/TRBV12-4
D: TRBD1
J: TRBJ2-3
size: many
DNA: TGTGCCAGCAGGACAGGGACAGATACGCAGTATTTT
CDR3: CASRTGTDTQYF

V: TRBV7-2
D: .
J: TRBJ2-7
size: many
DNA: TGTGCCAGCAGCTTAATTAGCGACACCTACGAGCAGTACTTC
CDR3: CASSLISDTYEQYF

V: TRBV7-9
D: .
J: TRBJ1-1
size: many
DNA: TGTGCCAGCACCCCCCCGGGGTGGAACACTGAAGCTTTCTTT
CDR3: CASTPPGWNTEAFF

V: TRBV5-5
D: .
J: TRBJ1-1
size: .
DNA: TGTGCCAGCAGCACGGGGTATACTGAAGCTTTCTTT
CDR3: CASSTGYTEAFF

V: TRBV4-3
D: .
J: TRBJ2-2
size: few
DNA: TGCGCCAGCAGCCAAGGCGTAGGGTATCTTGCCGGGGAGCTGTTTTTT
CDR3: CASSQGVGYLAGELFF

V: TRBV5-1
D: TRBD1
J: TRBJ1-6
size: many
DNA: TGCGCCAGCAGCTTAGCTGGACAGGAAAGCTCCTATAATTCACCCCTCCACTTT
CDR3: CASSLAGQESSYNSPLHF

V: TRBV7-8
D: .
J: TRBJ1-2
size: many
DNA: TGTGCCAGCAGCTCCCATTGGGCCCCAGGGGAATATGGCTACACCTTC
CDR3: CASSSHWAPGEYGYTF

V: TRBV11-2
D: TRBD1
J: TRBJ2-6
size: many
DNA: TGTGCCAGCATCACGGCCAGACAGGGTTCCTCTGGGGCCAACGTCCTGACTTTC
CDR3: CASITARQGSSGANVLTF